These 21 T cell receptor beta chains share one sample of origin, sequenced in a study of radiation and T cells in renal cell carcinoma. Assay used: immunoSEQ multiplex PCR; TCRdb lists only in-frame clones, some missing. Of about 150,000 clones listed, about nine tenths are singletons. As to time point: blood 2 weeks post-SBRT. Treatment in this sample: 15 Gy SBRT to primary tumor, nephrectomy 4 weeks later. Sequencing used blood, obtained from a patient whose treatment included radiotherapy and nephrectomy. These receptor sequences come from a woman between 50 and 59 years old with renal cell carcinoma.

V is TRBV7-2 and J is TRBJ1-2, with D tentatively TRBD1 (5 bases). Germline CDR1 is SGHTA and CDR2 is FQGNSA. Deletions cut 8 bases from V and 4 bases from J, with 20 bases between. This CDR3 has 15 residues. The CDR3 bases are TGTGCCAGCTCCCGGGACCAGGGAAGGGGCTATGGCTACACCTTC. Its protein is CASSRDQGRGYGYTF.

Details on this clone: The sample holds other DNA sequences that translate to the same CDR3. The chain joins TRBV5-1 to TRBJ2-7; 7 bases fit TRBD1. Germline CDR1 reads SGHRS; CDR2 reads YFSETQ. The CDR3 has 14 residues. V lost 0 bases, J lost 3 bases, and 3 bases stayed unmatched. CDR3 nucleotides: TGCGCCAGCAGCTTGGGGGCAGGGGGCTACGAGCAGTACTTC. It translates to CASSLGAGGYEQYF. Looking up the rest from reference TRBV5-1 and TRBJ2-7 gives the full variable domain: KAGVTQTPRYLIKTRGQQVTLSCSPISGHRSVSWYQQTPGQGLQFLFEYFSETQRNKGNFPGRFSGRQFSNSRSEMNVSTLELGDSALYLCASSLGAGGYEQYFGPGTRLTVT.

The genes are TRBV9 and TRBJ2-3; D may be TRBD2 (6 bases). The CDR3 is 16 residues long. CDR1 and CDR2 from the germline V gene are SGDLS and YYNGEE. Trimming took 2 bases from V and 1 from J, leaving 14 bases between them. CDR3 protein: CASSVVPGTGTDTQYF. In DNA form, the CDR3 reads TGTGCCAGCAGCGTCGTCCCCGGGACTGGCACAGATACGCAGTATTTT.

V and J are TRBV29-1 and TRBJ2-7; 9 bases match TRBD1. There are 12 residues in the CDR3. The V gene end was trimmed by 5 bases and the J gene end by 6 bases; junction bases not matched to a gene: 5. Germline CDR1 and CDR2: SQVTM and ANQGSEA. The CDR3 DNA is TGCAGCGTTAGGACAGGGGAGAGCGAGCAGTACTTC. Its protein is CSVRTGESEQYF.

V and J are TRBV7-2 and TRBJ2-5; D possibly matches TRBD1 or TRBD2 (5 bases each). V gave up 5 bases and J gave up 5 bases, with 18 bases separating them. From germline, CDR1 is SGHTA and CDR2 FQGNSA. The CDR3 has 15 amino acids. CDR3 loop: CASSPPGLLGETQYF. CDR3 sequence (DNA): TGTGCCAGCAGCCCCCCGGGGCTCCTGGGGGAGACCCAGTACTTC.

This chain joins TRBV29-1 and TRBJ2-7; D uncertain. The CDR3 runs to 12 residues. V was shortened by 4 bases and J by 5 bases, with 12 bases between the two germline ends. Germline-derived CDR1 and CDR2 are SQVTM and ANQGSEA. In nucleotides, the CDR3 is TGCAGCGTTGCAGTCGTCTCGGACGAGCAGTACTTC. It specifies CSVAVVSDEQYF.

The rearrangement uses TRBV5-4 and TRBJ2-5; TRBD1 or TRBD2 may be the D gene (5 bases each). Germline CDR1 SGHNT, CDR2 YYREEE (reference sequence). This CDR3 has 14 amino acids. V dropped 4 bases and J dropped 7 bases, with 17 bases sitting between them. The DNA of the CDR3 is TGTGCCAGCAGCATAAAGGGGACCTCCGGGACCCAGTACTTC. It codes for CASSIKGTSGTQYF.

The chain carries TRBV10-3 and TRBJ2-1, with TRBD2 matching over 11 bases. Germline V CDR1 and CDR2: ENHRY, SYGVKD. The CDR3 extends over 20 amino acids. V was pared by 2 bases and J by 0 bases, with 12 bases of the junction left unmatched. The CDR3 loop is CAISEPRTSGSLSSYNEQFF. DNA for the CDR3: TGTGCCATCAGTGAGCCCAGGACTAGCGGGTCACTAAGCTCCTACAATGAGCAGTTCTTC.

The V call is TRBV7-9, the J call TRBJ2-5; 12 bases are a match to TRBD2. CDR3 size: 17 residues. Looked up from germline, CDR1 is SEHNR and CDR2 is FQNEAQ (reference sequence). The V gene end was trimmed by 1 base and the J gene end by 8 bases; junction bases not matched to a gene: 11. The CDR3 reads CASSLGFGTSGQSTQYF. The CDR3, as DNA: TGTGCCAGCAGCTTAGGGTTTGGGACTAGCGGGCAGTCAACCCAGTACTTC.

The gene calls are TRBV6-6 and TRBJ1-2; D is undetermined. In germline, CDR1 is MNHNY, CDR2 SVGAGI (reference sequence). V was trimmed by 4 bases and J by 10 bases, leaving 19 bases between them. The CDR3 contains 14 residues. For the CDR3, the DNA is TGTGCCAGCAGTTCAGCGGAGGTTAACCGAGACTACACCTTC. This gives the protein CASSSAEVNRDYTF.

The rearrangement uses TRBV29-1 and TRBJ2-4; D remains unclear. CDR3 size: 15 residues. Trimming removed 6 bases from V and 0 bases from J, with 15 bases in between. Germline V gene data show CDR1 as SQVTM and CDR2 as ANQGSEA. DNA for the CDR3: TGCAGCGTCGCGCAGGAAACTTTAGCCAAAAACATTCAGTACTTC. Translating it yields CSVAQETLAKNIQYF.

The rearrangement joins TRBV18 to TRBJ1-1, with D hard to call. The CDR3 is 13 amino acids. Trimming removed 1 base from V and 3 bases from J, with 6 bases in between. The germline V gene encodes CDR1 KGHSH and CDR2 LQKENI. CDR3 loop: CASSPQGDTEAFF. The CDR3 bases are TGTGCCAGCTCACCACAGGGAGACACTGAAGCTTTCTTT.

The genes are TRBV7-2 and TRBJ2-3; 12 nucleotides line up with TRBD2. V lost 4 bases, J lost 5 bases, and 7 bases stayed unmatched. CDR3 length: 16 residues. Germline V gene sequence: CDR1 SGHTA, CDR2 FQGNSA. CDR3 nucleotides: TGTGCCAGCAGCTATAGACTAGCGGGGGCACAAGATACGCAGTATTTT. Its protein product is CASSYRLAGAQDTQYF.

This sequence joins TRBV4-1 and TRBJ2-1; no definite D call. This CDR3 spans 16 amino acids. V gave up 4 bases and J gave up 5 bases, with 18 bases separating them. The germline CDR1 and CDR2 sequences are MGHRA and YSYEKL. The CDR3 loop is CASSPSVMVHNNEQFF. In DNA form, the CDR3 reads TGCGCCAGCAGCCCCTCCGTTATGGTTCACAACAATGAGCAGTTCTTC.

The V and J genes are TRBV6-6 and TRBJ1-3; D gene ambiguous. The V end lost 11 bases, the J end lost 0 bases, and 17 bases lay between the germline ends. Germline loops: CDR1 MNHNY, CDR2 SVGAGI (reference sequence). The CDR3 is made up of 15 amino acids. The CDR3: CAGAEGGYSGNTIYF. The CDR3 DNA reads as TGTGCCGGAGCCGAGGGAGGTTACTCTGGAAACACCATATATTTT.

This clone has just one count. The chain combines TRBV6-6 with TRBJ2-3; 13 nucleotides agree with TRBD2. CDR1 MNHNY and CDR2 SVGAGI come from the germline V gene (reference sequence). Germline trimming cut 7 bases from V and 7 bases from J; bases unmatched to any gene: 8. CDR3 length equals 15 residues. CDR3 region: CASTLLAGGQNTQYF. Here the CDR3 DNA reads TGTGCCAGCACCCTACTAGCGGGGGGGCAAAATACGCAGTATTTT.

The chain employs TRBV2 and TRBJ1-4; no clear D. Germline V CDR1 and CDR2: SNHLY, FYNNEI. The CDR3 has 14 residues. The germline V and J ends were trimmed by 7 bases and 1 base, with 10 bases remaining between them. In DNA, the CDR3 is TGTGCCAGCATGAAGGCCATAACTAATGAAAAACTGTTTTTT. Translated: CASMKAITNEKLFF.

As DNA, the CDR3 is TGTGCCAGCAGCCCCCCCGGGACAACGTGGAATGAGCAGTTCTTC. Protein product: CASSPPGTTWNEQFF. The V call is TRBV9, the J call TRBJ2-1, with D maybe TRBD1 (6 bases). Germline V gene data show CDR1 as SGDLS and CDR2 as YYNGEE. The CDR3 runs 15 residues. Trimming took 4 bases from V and 7 from J, leaving 18 bases between them.

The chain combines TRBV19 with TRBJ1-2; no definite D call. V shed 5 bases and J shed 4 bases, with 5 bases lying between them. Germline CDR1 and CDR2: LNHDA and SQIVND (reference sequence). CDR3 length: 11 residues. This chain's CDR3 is CASSVTYGYTF. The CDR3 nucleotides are TGTGCCAGTAGTGTGACCTATGGCTACACCTTC.

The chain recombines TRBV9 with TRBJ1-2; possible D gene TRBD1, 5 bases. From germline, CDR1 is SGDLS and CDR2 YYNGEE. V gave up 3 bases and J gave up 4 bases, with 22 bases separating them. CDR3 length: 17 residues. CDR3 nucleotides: TGTGCCAGCAGCGATCCTCCCTGGGGGAACAAATTCTATGGCTACACCTTC. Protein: CASSDPPWGNKFYGYTF.

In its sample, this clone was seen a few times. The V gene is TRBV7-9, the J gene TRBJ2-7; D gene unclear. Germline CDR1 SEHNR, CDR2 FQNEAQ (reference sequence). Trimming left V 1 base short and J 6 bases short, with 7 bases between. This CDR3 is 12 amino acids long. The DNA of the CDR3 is TGTGCCAGCAGCTTAGTTGTAAGCGAGCAGTACTTC. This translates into CASSLVVSEQYF.